Following are 13 T cell receptor beta chains from one sample sequenced in a study of blood T cell repertoires in COVID-19. Assay used: immunoSEQ multiplex PCR; TCRdb lists only in-frame clones, some missing. The sample has 250,000 to 300,000 clones, 80% to 90% seen once. Material for sequencing was peripheral blood. These receptors were collected from a woman in her sixties or seventies with acute or convalescent COVID-19.

This chain links TRBV5-1 with TRBJ2-1, with 7 bases matching TRBD1. From germline, CDR1 is SGHRS and CDR2 YFSETQ. This CDR3 spans 16 amino acids. V shed 2 bases, J shed 0 bases, and the junction held 5 bases outside the gene matches. The CDR3 DNA sequence: TGCGCCAGCAGCTTTCGACAGGGAAGCTCCTACAATGAGCAGTTCTTC. This gives the protein CASSFRQGSSYNEQFF.

The V and J genes are TRBV11-3 and TRBJ1-1, with D uncertain. Trimming stripped 3 bases from V and 7 bases from J, with 12 bases between. CDR3 length equals 13 residues. The germline V gene has CDR1 SGHNT and CDR2 YENEEA. CDR3 nucleotide sequence: TGTGCCAGCAGCTTTGGGCCTAATAATGAAGCTTTCTTT. Translated, it gives CASSFGPNNEAFF.

The genes are TRBV29-1 and TRBJ1-1; 7 bases align to TRBD1. The germline V gene encodes CDR1 SQVTM and CDR2 ANQGSEA. The CDR3 totals 14 residues. With V trimmed by 4 bases and J by 1 base, 6 bases remained unmatched. CDR3 sequence: CSVGRGPSNTEAFF. The CDR3 nucleotides read TGCAGCGTTGGAAGGGGGCCCTCGAACACTGAAGCTTTCTTT.

This clone was found a few times. As DNA, the CDR3 is TGTGCCAGCAGCTTGACTGGACAATCCTACGAGCAGTACTTC. This sequence encodes CASSLTGQSYEQYF. The rearrangement joins TRBV9 to TRBJ2-7; weak D call: TRBD1 (5 bases). The CDR3 runs to 14 residues. Germline loops: CDR1 SGDLS, CDR2 YYNGEE. V was trimmed by 4 bases and J by 1 base, leaving 12 bases between them.

The chain employs TRBV2 and TRBJ1-1; D gene ambiguous. This CDR3 region has 13 residues. Trimming took 4 bases from V and 0 from J, leaving 6 bases between them. Germline V CDR1 and CDR2: SNHLY, FYNNEI. For the CDR3, the DNA is TGTGCCAGCAGTGCCAATCTGAACACTGAAGCTTTCTTT. It encodes CASSANLNTEAFF.

The V gene is TRBV19, the J gene TRBJ1-6; D perhaps matches TRBD1 (5 bases). The germline V gene encodes CDR1 LNHDA and CDR2 SQIVND (reference sequence). V was pared by 7 bases and J by 7 bases, with 17 bases between. The CDR3 loop spans 15 amino acids. CDR3 nucleotides: TGTGCCAGTACCCCGGGGGGGGAGAAGAATTCACCCCTCCACTTT. Amino acids: CASTPGGEKNSPLHF. Full variable domain (rest looked up from reference TRBV19 and TRBJ1-6): DGGITQSPKYLFRKEGQNVTLSCEQNLNHDAMYWYRQDPGQGLRLIYYSQIVNDFQKGDIAEGYSVSREKKESFPLTVTSAQKNPTAFYLCASTPGGEKNSPLHFGNGTRLTVT.

This clone occurred many times. This chain uses TRBV2 with TRBJ1-3, with D perhaps matching TRBD1 (6 bases). Germline V gives CDR1 SNHLY, CDR2 FYNNEI. The V gene lost 7 bases and the J gene lost 0 bases, with 13 bases spanning the gap. There are 15 residues in the CDR3. CDR3 coding DNA: TGTGCCAGCACTTTACAGGGAGTCTCTGGAAACACCATATATTTT. It translates to CASTLQGVSGNTIYF.

The DNA of the CDR3 is TGTGCCAGCTCACGAAACAGACAGGGTACGGGAGAGACCCAGTACTTC. Translated, it gives CASSRNRQGTGETQYF. The chain couples TRBV18 to TRBJ2-5; 7 bases are shared with TRBD1. Germline lookup yields CDR1 KGHSH and CDR2 LQKENI. The V gene end was trimmed by 4 bases and the J gene end by 4 bases; junction bases not matched to a gene: 12. The CDR3 extends over 16 amino acids.

This clone was recorded only once. The rearrangement links TRBV2 to TRBJ1-2; D uncertain. Trimming took off 7 bases at V and 8 bases at J, with 11 bases between the two ends. The germline V gene has CDR1 SNHLY and CDR2 FYNNEI. The CDR3 is 11 amino acids. The CDR3: CASTPTGGYTF. The CDR3 DNA follows: TGTGCCAGCACCCCTACGGGAGGCTACACCTTC. The full variable domain, in which reference TRBV2 and TRBJ1-2 provide the parts outside the CDR3, is EPEVTQTPSHQVTQMGQEVILRCVPISNHLYFYWYRQILGQKVEFLVSFYNNEISEKSEIFDDQFSVERPDGSNFTLKIRSTKLEDSAMYFCASTPTGGYTFGSGTRLTVV.

V and J are TRBV5-5 and TRBJ2-3; TRBD1 agrees at 7 bases. V lost 0 bases to trimming and J lost 5 bases; unmatched junction nucleotides: 3. This CDR3 is 14 amino acids long. The germline CDR1 and CDR2 sequences are SGHKS and YYEKEE (reference sequence). CDR3 DNA sequence: TGTGCCAGCAGCTTGGTACAGGGGCTAGATACGCAGTATTTT. Protein: CASSLVQGLDTQYF.

Written as DNA, the CDR3 is TGCGCCAGCAGCCCAGGGTGGGAAATGAACACTGAAGCTTTCTTT. Protein: CASSPGWEMNTEAFF. The chain employs TRBV5-1 and TRBJ1-1; D may be TRBD1 (5 bases). Trimming pared 4 bases from V and 0 bases from J, leaving 13 bases between. CDR3 length: 15 residues. Looked up from germline, CDR1 is SGHRS and CDR2 is YFSETQ.

The V call is TRBV4-1, the J call TRBJ2-2; tentatively, D is TRBD1 (5 bases). Germline CDR1 is MGHRA and CDR2 is YSYEKL. The V and J ends lost 0 bases and 5 bases respectively, with 13 bases between them. CDR3 length: 16 residues. The CDR3 sequence: CASSQDGWGRTGELFF. CDR3 nucleotides: TGCGCCAGCAGCCAAGATGGGTGGGGCAGGACCGGGGAGCTGTTTTTT.

The rearrangement uses TRBV5-1 and TRBJ1-2; 10 bases line up with TRBD1. J was trimmed by 4 bases and V by 3 bases; bases with no gene match: 6. CDR1 and CDR2 from the germline V gene are SGHRS and YFSETQ. This CDR3 is 15 amino acids long. CDR3 bases: TGCGCCAGCAGCTCGACAGGGGGCGAACGCTATGGCTACACCTTC. Its protein is CASSSTGGERYGYTF.